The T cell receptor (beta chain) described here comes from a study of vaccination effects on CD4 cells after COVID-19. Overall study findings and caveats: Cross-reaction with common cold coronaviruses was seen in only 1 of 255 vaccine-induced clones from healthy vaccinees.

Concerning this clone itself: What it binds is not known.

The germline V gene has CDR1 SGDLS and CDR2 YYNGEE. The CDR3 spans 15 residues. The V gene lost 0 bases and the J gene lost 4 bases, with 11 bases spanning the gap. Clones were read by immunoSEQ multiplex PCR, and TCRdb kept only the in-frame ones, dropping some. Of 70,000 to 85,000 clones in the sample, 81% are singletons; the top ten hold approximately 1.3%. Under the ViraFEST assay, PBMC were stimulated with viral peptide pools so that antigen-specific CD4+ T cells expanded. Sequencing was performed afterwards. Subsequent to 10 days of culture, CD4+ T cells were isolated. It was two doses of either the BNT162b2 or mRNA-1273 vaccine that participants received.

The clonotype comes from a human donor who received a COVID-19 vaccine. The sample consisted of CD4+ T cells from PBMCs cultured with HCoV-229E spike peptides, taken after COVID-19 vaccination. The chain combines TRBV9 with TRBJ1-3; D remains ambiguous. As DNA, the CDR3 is TGTGCCAGCAGCGTAGCAGCGGTCTCCGGAAACACCATATATTTT. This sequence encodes CASSVAAVSGNTIYF. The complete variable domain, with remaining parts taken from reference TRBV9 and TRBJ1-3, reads DSGVTQTPKHLITATGQRVTLRCSPRSGDLSVYWYQQSLDQGLQFLIQYYNGEERAKGNILERFSAQQFPDLHSELNLSSLELGDSALYFCASSVAAVSGNTIYFGEGSWLTVV.